These 13 T cell receptor beta chains share one sample of origin, sequenced in a study of cytomegalovirus exposure and HLA in healthy donors. The PCR used 60 Vbeta and 13 Jbeta primers. The table came from immunoSEQ multiplex PCR; TCRdb's copy has only in-frame clones and leaves some out. The sample holds under 100,000 clones; around three quarters are singletons and the top ten take roughly 8%. Material for sequencing was PBMCs. The source of these receptors is a human donor in good health.

The chain employs TRBV27 and TRBJ2-3; TRBD1 agrees at 9 bases. V shed 1 base, J shed 0 bases, and the junction held 14 bases outside the gene matches. The CDR3 runs 20 residues. Germline CDR1 MNHEY, CDR2 SMNVEV (reference sequence). As DNA, the CDR3 is TGTGCCAGCAGTTTATTCACAGGGGGCGCGAGGTCCCTTAGCACAGATACGCAGTATTTT. Protein: CASSLFTGGARSLSTDTQYF.

This rearrangement joins TRBV19 to TRBJ1-1; D is possibly TRBD1 (5 bases). V dropped 7 bases and J dropped 0 bases, with 9 bases sitting between them. Germline V lookup: CDR1 LNHDA, CDR2 SQIVND (reference sequence). This CDR3 has 13 amino acids. This CDR3 is CASKPRVNTEAFF. The CDR3 DNA sequence: TGTGCCAGTAAGCCCAGGGTGAACACTGAAGCTTTCTTT.

This clone was seen just once. V and J are TRBV5-1 and TRBJ1-2; D might be TRBD1 (6 bases). The CDR3 sequence is 15 residues long. Germline lookup yields CDR1 SGHRS and CDR2 YFSETQ. V lost 1 base and J lost 1, with 11 bases in between. CDR3 protein: CASSLLTGNNYGYTF. The CDR3 DNA is TGCGCCAGCAGCTTGCTTACAGGGAATAACTATGGCTACACCTTC.

The V and J genes are TRBV7-2 and TRBJ2-5; possibly TRBD2 for D (6 bases). V was shortened by 5 bases and J by 4 bases, with 11 bases between the two germline ends. Germline CDR1 is SGHTA and CDR2 is FQGNSA. This CDR3 has 13 residues. The CDR3 spells CASSTTSRETQYF. Here the CDR3 DNA reads TGTGCCAGCAGCACGACTAGTCGAGAGACCCAGTACTTC.

V and J are TRBV2 and TRBJ2-7, with D possibly matching TRBD1 (6 bases). Germline assignment: CDR1 SNHLY and CDR2 FYNNEI. CDR3 length: 14 amino acids. Here the CDR3 reads CARGSRGLSYEQYF. The CDR3 DNA sequence: TGTGCGAGGGGGAGCCGGGGCCTCTCCTACGAGCAGTACTTC.

The V gene is TRBV6-1, the J gene TRBJ1-2, with a tentative D call TRBD1 (6 bases). With 6 bases removed from V and 7 bases from J, the gap between germline ends came to 15 bases. Germline V gives CDR1 MNHNS, CDR2 SASEGT. The CDR3 runs 13 residues. In nucleotides, the CDR3 is TGTGCCAGCAGGCTTGACCCGACAGGTGGCTACACCTTC. Its translation: CASRLDPTGGYTF.

This clone was observed a single time. The gene calls are TRBV6-1 and TRBJ2-7, with D possibly being TRBD2 (6 bases). The V and J ends lost 6 bases and 3 bases respectively, with 15 bases between them. This CDR3 region has 14 residues. Germline lookup yields CDR1 MNHNS and CDR2 SASEGT. CDR3 nucleotide sequence: TGTGCCAGCAGGGGGGACGGGGGACTCTACGAGCAGTACTTC. Amino acid sequence: CASRGDGGLYEQYF.

The J gene is TRBJ2-1, the V gene TRBV5-4, with no clear D. The V end was cut by 1 base, the J end by 5 bases, with 13 bases between. The CDR3 has 15 residues. The germline V gene has CDR1 SGHNT and CDR2 YYREEE (reference sequence). The CDR3 reads CASSLPTRSDNEQFF. CDR3 coding DNA: TGTGCCAGCAGCTTGCCTACCCGTTCGGACAATGAGCAGTTCTTC. Full variable domain (missing parts from reference TRBV5-4 and TRBJ2-1): ETGVTQSPTHLIKTRGQQVTLRCSSQSGHNTVSWYQQALGQGPQFIFQYYREEENGRGNFPPRFSGLQFPNYSSELNVNALELDDSALYLCASSLPTRSDNEQFFGPGTRLTVL.

The CDR3 DNA reads TGCGCCAGCAGCCAATCCCGAGACAGACTCTCCTACAATGAGCAGTTCTTC. This encodes CASSQSRDRLSYNEQFF. The gene calls are TRBV4-3 and TRBJ2-1, with a tentative D call TRBD1 (5 bases). Trimming stripped 2 bases from V and 0 bases from J, with 14 bases between. This CDR3 is built from 17 residues. Germline assignment: CDR1 LGHNA and CDR2 YSLEER.

This clone has a handful of counts. The V gene is TRBV18, the J gene TRBJ1-2; 11 bases match TRBD1. This CDR3 comprises 17 residues. The germline gives CDR1 KGHSH, CDR2 LQKENI. The V segment lost 5 bases and the J segment 8 bases; nucleotides outside the gene matches: 16. The CDR3: CASSEKRRGQGAGGYTF. As DNA, the CDR3 is TGTGCCAGCTCAGAAAAACGTCGTGGACAGGGGGCTGGAGGCTACACCTTC.

The chain has TRBV6-5 and TRBJ1-2; unclear D gene. The germline V and J ends were trimmed by 8 bases and 5 bases, with 15 bases remaining between them. The CDR3 consists of 13 residues. Germline values: CDR1 MNHEY, CDR2 SVGAGI. CDR3 in amino acids: CASFRSSGYGYTF. Written as DNA, the CDR3 is TGTGCCAGCTTTCGGTCAAGCGGGTATGGCTACACCTTC.

The chain carries TRBV6-5 and TRBJ1-6; the D gene is possibly TRBD1 (5 bases). Trimming removed 4 bases from V and 8 bases from J, with 15 bases in between. The germline gives CDR1 MNHEY, CDR2 SVGAGI. This CDR3 spans 15 amino acids. This CDR3 reads CASSSPQGSDSPLHF. The CDR3 nucleotides read TGTGCCAGCAGTTCCCCCCAGGGTTCTGATTCACCCCTCCACTTT.

This clone was seen only a few times. The J gene is TRBJ2-7, the V gene TRBV2; maybe TRBD2 (7 bases). The V end was cut by 10 bases, the J end by 0 bases, with 16 bases between. Looked up from germline, CDR1 is SNHLY and CDR2 is FYNNEI. The length of the CDR3 is 14 residues. The CDR3 sequence is CATSWGGLSYEQYF. CDR3 nucleotides: TGTGCCACCTCCTGGGGGGGGCTCTCCTACGAGCAGTACTTC.